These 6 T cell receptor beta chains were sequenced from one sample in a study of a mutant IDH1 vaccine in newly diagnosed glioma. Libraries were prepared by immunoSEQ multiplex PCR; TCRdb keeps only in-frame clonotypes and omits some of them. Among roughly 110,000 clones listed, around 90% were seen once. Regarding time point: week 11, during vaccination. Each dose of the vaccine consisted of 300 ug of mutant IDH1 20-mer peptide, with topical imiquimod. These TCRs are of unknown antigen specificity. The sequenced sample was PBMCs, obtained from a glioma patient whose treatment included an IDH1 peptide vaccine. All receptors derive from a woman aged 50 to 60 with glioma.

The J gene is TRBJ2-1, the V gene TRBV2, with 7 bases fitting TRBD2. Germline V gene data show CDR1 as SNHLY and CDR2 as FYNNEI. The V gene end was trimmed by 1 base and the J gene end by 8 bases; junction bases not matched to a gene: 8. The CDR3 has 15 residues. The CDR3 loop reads CASSEEAGVIDEQFF. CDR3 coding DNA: TGTGCCAGCAGTGAAGAGGCGGGAGTAATAGATGAGCAGTTCTTC. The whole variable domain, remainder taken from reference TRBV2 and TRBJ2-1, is EPEVTQTPSHQVTQMGQEVILRCVPISNHLYFYWYRQILGQKVEFLVSFYNNEISEKSEIFDDQFSVERPDGSNFTLKIRSTKLEDSAMYFCASSEEAGVIDEQFFGPGTRLTVL.

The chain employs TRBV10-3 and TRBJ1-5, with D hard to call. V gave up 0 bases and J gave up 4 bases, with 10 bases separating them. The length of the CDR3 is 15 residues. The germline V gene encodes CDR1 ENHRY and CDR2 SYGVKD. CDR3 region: CAISESREGNQPQHF. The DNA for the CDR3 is TGTGCCATCAGTGAGTCAAGGGAAGGGAATCAGCCCCAGCATTTT.

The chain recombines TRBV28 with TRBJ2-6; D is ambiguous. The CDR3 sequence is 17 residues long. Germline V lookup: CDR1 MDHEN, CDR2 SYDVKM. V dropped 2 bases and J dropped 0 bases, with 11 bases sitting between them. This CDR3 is CASSLEVLVSGANVLTF. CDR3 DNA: TGTGCCAGCAGTTTAGAGGTTCTCGTCTCTGGGGCCAACGTCCTGACTTTC. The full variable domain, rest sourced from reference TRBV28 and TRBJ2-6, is DVKVTQSSRYLVKRTGEKVFLECVQDMDHENMFWYRQDPGLGLRLIYFSYDVKMKEKGDIPEGYSVSREKKERFSLILESASTNQTSMYLCASSLEVLVSGANVLTFGAGSRLTVL.

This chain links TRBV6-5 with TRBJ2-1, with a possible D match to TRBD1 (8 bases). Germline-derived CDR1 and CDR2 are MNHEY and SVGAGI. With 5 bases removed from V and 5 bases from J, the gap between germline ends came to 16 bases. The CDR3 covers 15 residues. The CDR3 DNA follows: TGTGCCAGCAGTACTACAGGGGGAGGGGACAATGAGCAGTTCTTC. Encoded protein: CASSTTGGGDNEQFF.

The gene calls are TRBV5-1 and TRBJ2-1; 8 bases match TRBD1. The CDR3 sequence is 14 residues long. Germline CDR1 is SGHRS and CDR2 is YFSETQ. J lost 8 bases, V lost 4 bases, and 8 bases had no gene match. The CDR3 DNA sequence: TGCGCCAGCAGCCCCGGACAGGGATCGGATGAGCAGTTCTTC. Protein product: CASSPGQGSDEQFF.

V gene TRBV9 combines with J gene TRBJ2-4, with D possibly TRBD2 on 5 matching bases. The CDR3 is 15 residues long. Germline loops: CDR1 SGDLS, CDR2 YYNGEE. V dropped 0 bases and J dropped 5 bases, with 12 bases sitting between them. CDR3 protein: CASSVGEGGQNIQYF. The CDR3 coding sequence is TGTGCCAGCAGCGTAGGAGAGGGCGGGCAAAACATTCAGTACTTC.